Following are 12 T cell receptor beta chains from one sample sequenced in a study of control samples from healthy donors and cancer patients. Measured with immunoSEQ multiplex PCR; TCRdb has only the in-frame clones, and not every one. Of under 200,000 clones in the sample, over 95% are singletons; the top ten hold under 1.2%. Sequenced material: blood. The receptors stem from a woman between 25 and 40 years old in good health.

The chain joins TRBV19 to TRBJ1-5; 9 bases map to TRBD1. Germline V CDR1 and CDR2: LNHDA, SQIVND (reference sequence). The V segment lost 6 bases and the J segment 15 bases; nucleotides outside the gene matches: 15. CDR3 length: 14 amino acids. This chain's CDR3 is CASRQQGAATLLHF. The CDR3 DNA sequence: TGTGCCAGTAGGCAACAGGGGGCAGCTACCTTGCTGCATTTT.

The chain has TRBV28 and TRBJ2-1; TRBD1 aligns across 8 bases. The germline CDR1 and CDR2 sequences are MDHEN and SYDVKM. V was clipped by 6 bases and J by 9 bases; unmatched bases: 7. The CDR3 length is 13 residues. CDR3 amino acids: CASRVDRAGEQFF. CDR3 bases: TGTGCCAGCAGGGTGGACAGGGCGGGTGAGCAGTTCTTC. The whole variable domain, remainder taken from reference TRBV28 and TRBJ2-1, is DVKVTQSSRYLVKRTGEKVFLECVQDMDHENMFWYRQDPGLGLRLIYFSYDVKMKEKGDIPEGYSVSREKKERFSLILESASTNQTSMYLCASRVDRAGEQFFGPGTRLTVL.

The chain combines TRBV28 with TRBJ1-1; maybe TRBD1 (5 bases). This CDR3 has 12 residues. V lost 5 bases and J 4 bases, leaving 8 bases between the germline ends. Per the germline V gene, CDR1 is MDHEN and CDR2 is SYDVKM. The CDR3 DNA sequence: TGTGCCAGCAGTCCGGGGCCCACTGAAGCTTTCTTT. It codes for CASSPGPTEAFF. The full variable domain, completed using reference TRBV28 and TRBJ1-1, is DVKVTQSSRYLVKRTGEKVFLECVQDMDHENMFWYRQDPGLGLRLIYFSYDVKMKEKGDIPEGYSVSREKKERFSLILESASTNQTSMYLCASSPGPTEAFFGQGTRLTVV.

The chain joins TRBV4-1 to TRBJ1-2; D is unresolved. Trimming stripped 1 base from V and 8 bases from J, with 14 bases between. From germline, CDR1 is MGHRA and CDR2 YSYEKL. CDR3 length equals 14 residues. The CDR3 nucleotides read TGCGCCAGCAGCCAAGTCTGGCCCGTCCGAGGCTACACCTTC. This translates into CASSQVWPVRGYTF.

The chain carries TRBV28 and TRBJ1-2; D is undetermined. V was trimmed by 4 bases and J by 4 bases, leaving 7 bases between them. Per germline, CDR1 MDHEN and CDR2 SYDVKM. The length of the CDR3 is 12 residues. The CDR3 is CASSWRSYGYTF. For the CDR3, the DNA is TGTGCCAGCAGTTGGCGGTCCTATGGCTACACCTTC.

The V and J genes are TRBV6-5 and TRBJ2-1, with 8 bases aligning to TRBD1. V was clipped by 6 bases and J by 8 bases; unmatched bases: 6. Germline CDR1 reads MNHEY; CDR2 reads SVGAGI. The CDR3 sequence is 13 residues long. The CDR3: CASRSTGVHEQFF. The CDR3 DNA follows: TGTGCCAGCAGATCGACAGGGGTCCATGAGCAGTTCTTC.

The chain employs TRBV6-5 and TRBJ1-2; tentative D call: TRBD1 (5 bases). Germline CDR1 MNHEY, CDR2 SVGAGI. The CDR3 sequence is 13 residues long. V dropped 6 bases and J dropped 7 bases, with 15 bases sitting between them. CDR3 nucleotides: TGTGCCAGCAGGGATCCCGGGACCTTTGGCTACACCTTC. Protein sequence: CASRDPGTFGYTF.

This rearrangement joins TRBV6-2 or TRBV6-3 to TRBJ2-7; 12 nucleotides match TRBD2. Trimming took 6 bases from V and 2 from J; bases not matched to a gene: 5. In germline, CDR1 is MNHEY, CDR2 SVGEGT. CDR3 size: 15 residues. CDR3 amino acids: CASSPRTSGTYEQYF. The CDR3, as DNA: TGTGCCAGCAGCCCCAGGACTAGCGGGACCTACGAGCAGTACTTC.

The CDR3 region is CASSINPGTYTEAFF. The CDR3 region has the DNA TGTGCCAGTAGTATTAACCCAGGGACATACACTGAAGCTTTCTTT. The chain uses TRBV19 and TRBJ1-1; possible D gene TRBD1, 6 bases. The germline V gene encodes CDR1 LNHDA and CDR2 SQIVND (reference sequence). V lost 3 bases to trimming and J lost 3 bases, with 14 bases between them. The CDR3 loop spans 15 amino acids. Full variable domain (rest looked up from reference TRBV19 and TRBJ1-1): DGGITQSPKYLFRKEGQNVTLSCEQNLNHDAMYWYRQDPGQGLRLIYYSQIVNDFQKGDIAEGYSVSREKKESFPLTVTSAQKNPTAFYLCASSINPGTYTEAFFGQGTRLTVV.

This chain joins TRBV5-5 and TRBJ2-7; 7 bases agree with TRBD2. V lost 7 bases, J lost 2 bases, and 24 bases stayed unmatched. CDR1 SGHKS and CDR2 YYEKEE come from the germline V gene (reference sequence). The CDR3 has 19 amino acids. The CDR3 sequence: CASARRGRPTQRDPYEQYF. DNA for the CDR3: TGTGCCAGCGCCAGGCGGGGGAGGCCGACCCAGCGGGACCCCTACGAGCAGTACTTC. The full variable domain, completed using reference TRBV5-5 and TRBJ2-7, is DAGVTQSPTHLIKTRGQQVTLRCSPISGHKSVSWYQQVLGQGPQFIFQYYEKEERGRGNFPDRFSARQFPNYSSELNVNALLLGDSALYLCASARRGRPTQRDPYEQYFGPGTRLTVT.

The CDR3: CASSPQRENTGELFF. In DNA, the CDR3 is TGTGCCAGCAGCCCCCAGCGGGAGAACACCGGGGAGCTGTTTTTT. The chain carries TRBV27 and TRBJ2-2; 7 nucleotides line up with TRBD2. CDR3 size: 15 residues. The junction had 5 bases not matched to a gene; V was cut back by 6 bases and J by 1 base. Germline V gene sequence: CDR1 MNHEY, CDR2 SMNVEV (reference sequence).

The CDR3 sequence is CASSVAPQDWGGDEKLFF. In DNA form, the CDR3 reads TGTGCCAGCAGCGTAGCTCCCCAGGATTGGGGGGGTGATGAAAAACTGTTTTTT. The chain joins TRBV9 to TRBJ1-4, with D possibly matching TRBD1 (5 bases). V was shortened by 0 bases and J by 6 bases, with 21 bases between the two germline ends. In germline, CDR1 is SGDLS, CDR2 YYNGEE. The CDR3 runs 18 residues. Variable domain in full (rest from reference TRBV9 and TRBJ1-4): DSGVTQTPKHLITATGQRVTLRCSPRSGDLSVYWYQQSLDQGLQFLIQYYNGEERAKGNILERFSAQQFPDLHSELNLSSLELGDSALYFCASSVAPQDWGGDEKLFFGSGTQLSVL.